One and the same sample provided the 27 T cell receptor beta chains below, sequenced in a study of blood T cell repertoires in COVID-19. Sequencing was performed with immunoSEQ multiplex PCR; in TCRdb, only in-frame clones are kept and a portion is missing. The sample carries hundreds of thousands of clones, around 86% recorded once. The specimen was peripheral blood. These receptors were collected from a woman aged 50 to 60 with COVID-19, enrolled during active disease.

The rearrangement uses TRBV15 and TRBJ2-2; D might be TRBD1 (5 bases). V shed 0 bases and J shed 1 base, with 12 bases lying between them. Germline assignment: CDR1 LNHNV and CDR2 YYDKDF (reference sequence). CDR3 length: 17 residues. CDR3 bases: TGTGCCACCAGCAGAGATGGGCACAGGATGAACACCGGGGAGCTGTTTTTT. It yields the protein CATSRDGHRMNTGELFF.

The chain joins TRBV27 to TRBJ1-2, with 7 bases fitting TRBD1. Germline-derived CDR1 and CDR2 are MNHEY and SMNVEV (reference sequence). The CDR3 is 14 amino acids. With 3 bases clipped from V and 7 bases from J, the junction kept 8 bases outside the gene matches. CDR3 bases: TGTGCCAGCAGTTTGGGACAGTTAAGTGCTGGCTACACCTTC. Residues: CASSLGQLSAGYTF.

This sequence joins TRBV3-1 (or the pseudogene TRBV3-2) and TRBJ1-2; 7 bases line up with TRBD1. The J segment lost 6 bases and the V segment lost 3 bases, leaving 10 bases of the junction unmatched. CDR3 length: 15 residues. Germline V gene lookup returns CDR1 LGHDT and CDR2 YNNKEL (reference sequence). Here the CDR3 DNA reads TGTGCCAGCAGCCATTTTAATAAAGGGGGCGATGGCTACACCTTC. As protein: CASSHFNKGGDGYTF.

This chain connects TRBV19 to TRBJ1-1; D is unclear. V shed 3 bases and J shed 0 bases, with 8 bases lying between them. The CDR3 is made up of 14 amino acids. Germline CDR1 LNHDA, CDR2 SQIVND (reference sequence). The CDR3 sequence: CASSMLSVNTEAFF. The CDR3 coding sequence is TGTGCCAGTAGTATGTTGTCAGTGAACACTGAAGCTTTCTTT.

The gene calls are TRBV18 and TRBJ1-2, with TRBD1 matching over 9 bases. With V trimmed by 3 bases and J by 7 bases, 3 bases remained unmatched. Germline V gene data show CDR1 as KGHSH and CDR2 as LQKENI. CDR3 length: 13 amino acids. CDR3 nucleotides: TGTGCCAGCTCACCGGACAGGGGCTCTGGCTACACCTTC. Translated, it gives CASSPDRGSGYTF.

This clone was counted once. V is TRBV24-1 and J is TRBJ2-3; 8 bases map to TRBD2. The V segment lost 4 bases and the J segment 2 bases; nucleotides outside the gene matches: 10. Germline lookup yields CDR1 KGHDR and CDR2 SFDVKD. The CDR3 totals 17 residues. CDR3 residues: CATSDPKAGDNTDTQYF. CDR3 coding DNA: TGTGCCACCAGTGACCCAAAAGCGGGAGATAACACAGATACGCAGTATTTT.

The chain couples TRBV6-4 to TRBJ2-7; the match to TRBD1 covers 8 bases. The length of the CDR3 is 15 residues. Per germline, CDR1 MRHNA and CDR2 SNTAGT. The trim removed 4 bases at V and 3 bases at J, leaving 8 bases unmatched. The CDR3: CASSATLDRDYEQYF. The CDR3 DNA reads as TGTGCCAGCAGTGCTACCTTGGACAGGGACTACGAGCAGTACTTC.

V usage is TRBV27 and J usage is TRBJ2-7; 14 bases line up with TRBD2. The germline V gene has CDR1 MNHEY and CDR2 SMNVEV (reference sequence). The trim removed 5 bases at V and 7 bases at J, leaving 7 bases unmatched. The length of the CDR3 is 15 residues. DNA of the CDR3: TGTGCCAGCAGTCCGGGACTAGCGGGAGCCTTGGAGCAGTACTTC. Translation gives CASSPGLAGALEQYF.

The chain is built from TRBV7-2 and TRBJ2-1, with 11 bases aligning to TRBD2. Germline trimming cut 1 base from V and 7 bases from J; bases unmatched to any gene: 6. The CDR3 totals 16 residues. Germline V CDR1 and CDR2: SGHTA, FQGNSA. CDR3 residues: CASSLVASGRRNEQFF. The CDR3 DNA reads as TGTGCCAGCAGCTTAGTTGCTAGCGGGAGGAGGAATGAGCAGTTCTTC. Drawing the rest from reference TRBV7-2 and TRBJ2-1, the complete variable domain is GAGVSQSPSNKVTEKGKDVELRCDPISGHTALYWYRQSLGQGLEFLIYFQGNSAPDKSGLPSDRFSAERTGGSVSTLTIQRTQQEDSAVYLCASSLVASGRRNEQFFGPGTRLTVL.

This chain links TRBV5-1 with TRBJ1-1; 10 positions match TRBD1. V dropped 4 bases and J dropped 0; count of bases not matched to a gene: 9. In germline, CDR1 is SGHRS, CDR2 YFSETQ. This CDR3 spans 17 amino acids. The CDR3 nucleotides are TGCGCCAGCAGCAAAGACAGGGGGCCAATAATGAACACTGAAGCTTTCTTT. Its protein is CASSKDRGPIMNTEAFF.

The V gene is TRBV27, the J gene TRBJ1-1; D is perhaps TRBD1 (5 bases). The CDR3 length is 13 residues. CDR1 is MNHEY, CDR2 SMNVEV, per germline (reference sequence). Between the trimmed V and J ends, which lost 6 bases and 3 bases, there was a span of 11 bases. The CDR3 DNA reads as TGTGCCAGCAGCCTCCTACAGGACACTGAAGCTTTCTTT. This encodes CASSLLQDTEAFF.

The J gene is TRBJ2-1, the V gene TRBV30; 12 bases fit TRBD2. The CDR3 is 15 residues long. V shed 0 bases and J 7 bases; nucleotides not matched to a gene: 4. Germline loops: CDR1 GTSNPN, CDR2 SVGIG (reference sequence). The CDR3 protein is CAWSVGLAGRNEQFF. The CDR3 DNA reads TGTGCCTGGAGTGTGGGACTAGCGGGCCGTAATGAGCAGTTCTTC.

This clone was seen just once. The genes are TRBV11-3 and TRBJ1-1; possibly TRBD1 for D (5 bases). The length of the CDR3 is 14 residues. The germline gives CDR1 SGHNT, CDR2 YENEEA. The germline V and J ends were trimmed by 2 bases and 5 bases, with 12 bases remaining between them. CDR3 coding DNA: TGTGCCAGCAGCTTAACAGGAAGGGCAACTGAAGCTTTCTTT. The encoded protein is CASSLTGRATEAFF.

The J gene is TRBJ1-2, the V gene TRBV6-5; the D gene is possibly TRBD1 (6 bases). The germline CDR1 and CDR2 sequences are MNHEY and SVGAGI. CDR3 length: 15 residues. Deletions cut 5 bases from V and 10 bases from J, with 23 bases between. CDR3 loop: CASSQRQALASPYTF. CDR3 in DNA: TGTGCCAGCAGTCAACGACAGGCCCTCGCTAGTCCCTACACCTTC.

This CDR3 reads CSVEGLENTEAFF. CDR3 DNA: TGCAGCGTTGAGGGGCTAGAGAACACTGAAGCTTTCTTT. The rearrangement joins TRBV29-1 to TRBJ1-1; a weak D match, TRBD1 (5 bases). This CDR3 has 13 amino acids. Germline V gene lookup returns CDR1 SQVTM and CDR2 ANQGSEA. V was clipped by 3 bases and J by 1 base, with 9 bases between them.

This clone has just one count. The chain carries TRBV27 and TRBJ2-1, with TRBD2 matching over 14 bases. This CDR3 spans 19 amino acids. With 3 bases clipped from V and 9 bases from J, the junction kept 16 bases outside the gene matches. From germline, CDR1 is MNHEY and CDR2 SMNVEV (reference sequence). The chain's CDR3 is CASSFSGTGGTSGSREQFF. In DNA, the CDR3 is TGTGCCAGCAGTTTCTCTGGGACAGGAGGGACTAGCGGGAGTCGTGAGCAGTTCTTC.

The J gene is TRBJ2-2, the V gene TRBV7-6, with D perhaps TRBD2 (6 bases). Trimming took 4 bases from V and 7 from J, leaving 16 bases between them. CDR1 and CDR2 from the germline V gene are SGHVS and FNYEAQ. The CDR3 consists of 15 residues. The DNA of the CDR3 is TGTGCCAGCAGCTCCGGGACTCTGAGTGGCGGGGAGCTGTTTTTT. It specifies CASSSGTLSGGELFF.

Worth noting for this clone: At one end the junction does not follow the germline gene, possibly because of a read error. The chain joins TRBV7-7 to TRBJ2-3; 12 bases line up with TRBD1. The CDR3 runs to 15 residues. Per germline, CDR1 SSHAT and CDR2 FNYEAQ (reference sequence). The CDR3 loop is CASSHPGQGADTQYF. In DNA form, the CDR3 reads TGTGCTAGCAGCCACCCGGGACAGGGGGCTGATACGCAGTATTTT.

The chain links TRBV5-1 to TRBJ2-2; 7 nucleotides line up with TRBD1. The CDR3 is 13 residues long. Per germline, CDR1 SGHRS and CDR2 YFSETQ. After removal of 7 bases from V and 3 bases from J, the junction contained 3 bases not matched to a gene. CDR3 protein: CASYRGDTGELFF. In DNA form, the CDR3 reads TGCGCCAGCTACAGGGGCGACACCGGGGAGCTGTTTTTT.

The chain is built from TRBV27 and TRBJ2-3, with 8 positions matching TRBD1. This CDR3 is 14 amino acids long. Germline V gene data show CDR1 as MNHEY and CDR2 as SMNVEV (reference sequence). After removal of 7 bases from V and 10 bases from J, the junction contained 13 bases not matched to a gene. The CDR3 loop is CASKEGQVAKAQYF. Written as DNA, the CDR3 is TGTGCCAGCAAAGAGGGACAGGTCGCAAAGGCGCAGTATTTT.

V usage is TRBV10-2 and J usage is TRBJ1-5, with 7 positions matching TRBD1. V shed 7 bases and J 2 bases; nucleotides not matched to a gene: 8. This CDR3 spans 15 amino acids. Looked up from germline, CDR1 is WSHSY and CDR2 is SAAADI. The CDR3 region has the DNA TGCGCCAGCACTGATAATACAGGGGGCAATCAGCCCCAGCATTTT. It translates to CASTDNTGGNQPQHF.

This sequence joins TRBV6-5 and TRBJ2-1; 10 positions match TRBD2. V shed 7 bases, J shed 2 bases, and the junction held 5 bases outside the gene matches. This CDR3 has 15 amino acids. CDR1 and CDR2 (germline): MNHEY, SVGAGI. The CDR3 nucleotides are TGTGCCAGCATTATCAGCGGGAGGGCCTACAATGAGCAGTTCTTC. The encoded protein is CASIISGRAYNEQFF.

J is TRBJ2-1 and V is TRBV11-3; 10 nucleotides line up with TRBD1. The CDR3 runs to 15 residues. J lost 4 bases, V lost 3 bases, and 3 bases had no gene match. Germline-derived CDR1 and CDR2 are SGHNT and YENEEA. The CDR3 is CASSFRGQGYNEQFF. The CDR3 DNA sequence: TGTGCCAGCAGCTTTAGGGGACAGGGGTACAATGAGCAGTTCTTC.

V gene TRBV10-3 combines with J gene TRBJ2-1; 9 positions agree with TRBD2. Trimming took 6 bases from V and 2 from J; bases not matched to a gene: 14. This CDR3 has 18 amino acids. In germline, CDR1 is ENHRY, CDR2 SYGVKD. CDR3 coding DNA: TGTGCCATCAGCTCTCTAGCGGGAAATACCCCAACCTACAATGAGCAGTTCTTC. Translation: CAISSLAGNTPTYNEQFF.

This sequence joins TRBV11-2 and TRBJ1-1; 9 bases map to TRBD1. The J segment lost 0 bases and the V segment lost 5 bases, leaving 7 bases of the junction unmatched. This CDR3 contains 16 residues. From germline, CDR1 is SGHAT and CDR2 FQNNGV. The CDR3 loop is CASSPPGTGMNTEAFF. In DNA form, the CDR3 reads TGTGCCAGCAGCCCGCCGGGGACAGGGATGAACACTGAAGCTTTCTTT.

This rearrangement joins TRBV5-1 to TRBJ2-6, with D perhaps matching TRBD1 (6 bases). V was clipped by 3 bases and J by 0 bases, with 19 bases between them. The germline CDR1 and CDR2 sequences are SGHRS and YFSETQ. This CDR3 comprises 19 residues. CDR3 sequence (DNA): TGCGCCAGCAGCTCGTTTCAGGGGTCGGGAAGCTCTGGGGCCAACGTCCTGACTTTC. Translated, it gives CASSSFQGSGSSGANVLTF.

The chain joins TRBV4-1 to TRBJ1-1, with TRBD1 matching 10 bases. Germline loops: CDR1 MGHRA, CDR2 YSYEKL. The CDR3 loop spans 17 amino acids. V was pared by 1 base and J by 5 bases, with 10 bases of the junction left unmatched. CDR3 protein: CASSQGTGGRGSTEAFF. In DNA form, the CDR3 reads TGCGCCAGCAGCCAAGGGACAGGGGGACGCGGGTCTACTGAAGCTTTCTTT.